This entry features one T cell receptor (beta chain) sequence. Its target is not known. The data derive from a study of cytomegalovirus exposure and HLA in healthy donors. Study as a whole: The same platform as the approximately 700 first-cohort repertoires was used for the 95 to 150 validation repertoires, a later analysis reported.

The CDR3 has 15 amino acids. CDR1 and CDR2 from the germline V gene are MGHRA and YSYEKL. After removal of 5 bases from V and 8 bases from J, the junction contained 11 bases not matched to a gene. The study's findings and limits: There were under 200 TCR beta chains listed as cytomegalovirus-associated. The finding came from a later analysis; first-cohort TCR clusters tended to co-occur in the 130 or so validation repertoires.

Assay: immunoSEQ multiplex PCR; the TCRdb copy retains only in-frame clones and omits some. The table shows fewer than 200,000 clones, with roughly 95% occurring only once. The sequence came from a woman younger than 35 in good health and CMV-seronegative. The V call is TRBV4-1, the J call TRBJ2-1; 8 bases align to TRBD2. Sequenced sample: PBMCs. The CDR3 sequence is CASSNMGLGVDEQFF. In nucleotides, the CDR3 is TGCGCCAGCAGCAATATGGGACTAGGGGTCGATGAGCAGTTCTTC.